This TCR beta chain was obtained from a study of CD8 T cells in ankylosing spondylitis. Study results and limitations: A motif of seven or eight highly homologous TCR beta variants was seen as apparently characteristic of ankylosing spondylitis blood.

This clonotype was counted at least ten times. Its matching antigen is unknown. It was by quantitative 5'-RACE with molecular barcodes that TCR beta libraries were made. In TCRdb, the 5' RACE reads were re-called with MiXCR into one record per CDR3 protein. The sample has around 250,000 distinct CDR3 sequences; around 10% are singletons. This CDR3 contains 13 residues. Trimming shortened V by 0 bases and J by 6 bases, and 6 bases separated the two germline ends. Germline V CDR1 and CDR2: SGHRS, YFSETQ. This receptor was identified in a male donor with ankylosing spondylitis or in good health (not recorded which). The specimen was blood, either unsorted or a sorted T cell fraction (not recorded which). The V and J genes are TRBV5-1 and TRBJ2-2, with unresolved D. The CDR3 reads CASSLVPSGELFF. The CDR3 region has the DNA TGCGCCAGCAGCTTGGTTCCCTCCGGGGAGCTGTTTTTT.